The clone carrying this T cell receptor beta chain appeared many times. Its antigen is still unknown. CDR3 length: 15 residues. Germline V gene lookup returns CDR1 DFQATT and CDR2 SNEGSKA (reference sequence). V trimming: 6 bases; J trimming: 8 bases; junction bases outside the gene matches: 13. This sample was included in a study of early T cells in non-severe SARS-CoV-2 infection. Study information: Sequencing input comprised bulk RNA from unsorted whole blood; chain pairing was not available.

The TCR library protocol was used to attach unique molecular identifiers. These identifiers were attached to individual cDNA molecules. TCRdb analysed the 5' RACE reads with MiXCR anew, one entry per CDR3 protein. The table lists fewer than 40,000 distinct CDR3 sequences, about 3.8% of them singletons. Notes on the study in general: The VDJdb matching leaned toward anti-spike CD8 responses and overlooked private and CD4 specificities.

The source of this sequence is an adult who was a healthcare worker with PCR-confirmed SARS-CoV-2 infection or an uninfected control (not recorded which). Sequencing used whole blood. The gene calls are TRBV20-1 and TRBJ1-4; 9 bases agree with TRBD1. The CDR3 reads CSAMKPGQGREKLFF. CDR3 DNA sequence: TGCAGTGCCATGAAACCGGGACAGGGAAGAGAAAAACTGTTTTTT.